This T cell receptor (beta chain) derives from a study of beta chain features in type 1 diabetes (dated by TCRdb to the late 2010s). With respect to the entire study: Patients and healthy donors did not differ in mean age, gender distribution, total cell number or subset yield. The study compared TCRB repertoires of sorted circulating CD4+ T cell subsets between recently diagnosed type 1 diabetes patients and matched healthy donors. A total of 100 million to 140 million sorted cells were examined across all samples, and the number of cells per subset was strongly correlated with RNA yield. Naive and central memory subsets were obtained from all 30 or so donors, but regulatory and stem cell-like memory subsets were isolated from only 8 patients and roughly 8 healthy donors.

Each donor gave one peripheral blood draw, averaging approximately 0.12 L, which was collected into heparinised tubes. Using a panel that included CD45RO, CCR7, CD25, CD127, CD95 and CD27, naive, central memory, regulatory and stem cell-like memory CD4+ T cells were sorted on a BD FACSAria II. A purity above 95% was achieved for all sorted populations. PBMCs were isolated right away by Lymphoprep density gradient centrifugation and were stained directly, without culture. Samples were stained and sorted in pairs, with one healthy donor and one patient per experiment, so that batch effects were minimized. Summary of the overall study and its limitations: Shorter templates might have been favored by PCR, but patient and control samples were amplified and corrected together, so both groups would have been affected equally by any skew. Naive, central memory and regulatory TCRB repertoires appeared to be more alike among patients than among healthy donors. A moderate but significant shortening of TCRB CDR3 length was observed in type 1 diabetes patients in all four CD4+ subsets. Because small numbers of individuals were included in the HLA sub-analyses, any influence of HLA type on TCRB rearrangement was left unresolved. At VDJ recombination sites, patients with type 1 diabetes made fewer insertions and deleted more nucleotides, a pattern implying thymic rearrangement abnormalities. Because cDNA was sequenced instead of genomic DNA, activated cells with high expression could be over-represented, although the groups did not differ in activation or CD3 levels.

All of the isolated RNA was reverse transcribed with the High Capacity cDNA Reverse Transcription Kit, so expressed TCRB transcripts were sequenced. Deep immunoSEQ sequencing was applied to naive, central memory and regulatory T cell samples, giving an average of around 3.4 million total reads per sample. Sorted cells were lysed in RLT buffer and RNA was extracted with DNase-treated RNeasy Micro or Mini kits, depending on cell number. To prevent cross-contamination, each cell subset was processed individually, whereas patient and healthy donor samples were processed jointly. The immunoSEQ multiplex PCR was used to amplify TCRB sequences from cDNA, generating 87-bp fragments that spanned the CDR3 region. Sequencing of the amplicons was performed on the Illumina HiSeq platform. As for the authors' bioinformatics: PCR bias was computationally corrected using synthetic template baselines, reads within Hamming distance 2 were collapsed, and singletons that could not be merged were discarded. By aligning reads against IMGT, V, D and J genes, CDR3 length, and insertions or deletions at six rearrangement sites were assigned. Within each subset, clonotype counts were normalized to sorted cell number, and only after that were true diversity and Gini coefficients computed with the tcR R package. The overlap coefficient, calculated on TCRB nucleotide sequences, was used to quantify repertoire sharing. As stored in TCRdb, this immuneACCESS dataset retains in-frame rearrangements with V and J assigned. A fraction of the clones does not appear; measured against another copy, unresolved V genes explain less than half of the discrepancy, and the remainder lacks a known reason. V, J and clone size reflect that table, while D and trimming were determined from the DNA. For this sample there are 120,000 or so clones; around 15% appear just once. Jointly, the top ten make up over 2% of the sample.

Of note for this clone: The antigen it recognizes is unknown. No quality values exist for individual bases; no much larger clone is one base distant.

This receptor was obtained from a man younger than 40 with type 1 diabetes. Sequenced: central memory CD4+ T cells from blood.

Here is the DNA: TGTGCCAGCAGCTTCCAAGCGGGGGCCAGCCAAGAGACCCAGTACTTC. Translated, this is CASSFQAGASQETQYF. Here the chain combines TRBV7-2 and TRBJ2-5; TRBD2 agrees with 8 junctional bases. Based on the germline V gene, the CDR1 and CDR2 sequences are SGHTA and FQGNSA. From the cysteine through the phenylalanine, the CDR3 covers 16 amino acids. Only CDR3 DNA remains: 48 bases, in frame from the first base. Trimming takes 3 bases off V and 1 base off J; junction bases not matched to a gene: 7.